This TCR beta chain was recorded in a study of blood T cell repertoires in COVID-19. Across the study: Sites across the United States, Italy and Spain contributed samples from acute and convalescent COVID-19. T cells, B-cell-depleted T cells, or PBMCs provided the cDNA or gDNA that served as material.

This CDR3 is built from 19 residues. Per germline, CDR1 MDHEN and CDR2 SYDVKM. V lost 7 bases and J lost 2, with 27 bases in between. Per the study methods: Reference gene primer amplification gave nucleated cell count estimates. Produced via immunoSEQ multiplex PCR; TCRdb's table is partial and in-frame only. V, J and clone size are those of that table, while D and trimming were read from the DNA. Here the sample spans about 150,000 clones, 60% to 85% being singletons. The rearrangement uses TRBV28 and TRBJ1-3; TRBD1 is a possible D gene (6 bases). The receptor comes from a man in his fifties or sixties with acute or convalescent COVID-19. The sequenced material came from peripheral blood. The CDR3 bases are TGTGCCAGCACCTCAGTTCGGATCACAGGACAGAACCCTGGAAACACCATATATTTT. Translation gives CASTSVRITGQNPGNTIYF.